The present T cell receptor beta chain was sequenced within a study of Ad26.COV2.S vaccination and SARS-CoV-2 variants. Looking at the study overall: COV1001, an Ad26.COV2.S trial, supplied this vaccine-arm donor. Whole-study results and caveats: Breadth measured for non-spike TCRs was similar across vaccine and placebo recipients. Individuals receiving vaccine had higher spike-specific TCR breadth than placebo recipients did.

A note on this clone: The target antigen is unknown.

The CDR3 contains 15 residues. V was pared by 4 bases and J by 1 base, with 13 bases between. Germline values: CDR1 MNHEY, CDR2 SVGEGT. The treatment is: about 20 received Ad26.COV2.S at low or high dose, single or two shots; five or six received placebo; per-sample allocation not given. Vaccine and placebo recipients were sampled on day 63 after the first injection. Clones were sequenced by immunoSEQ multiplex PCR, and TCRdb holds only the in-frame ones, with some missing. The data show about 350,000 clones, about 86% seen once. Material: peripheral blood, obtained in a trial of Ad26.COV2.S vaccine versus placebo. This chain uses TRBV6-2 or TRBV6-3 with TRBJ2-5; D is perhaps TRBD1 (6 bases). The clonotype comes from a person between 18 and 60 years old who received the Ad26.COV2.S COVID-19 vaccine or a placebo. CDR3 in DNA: TGTGCCAGCAGTTTCTTTCAGGGGTTCCAAGAGACCCAGTACTTC. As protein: CASSFFQGFQETQYF.